What follows describes a single T cell receptor beta chain. This specimen comes from a study of cytomegalovirus exposure and HLA in healthy donors. The PCR had 60 Vbeta and 13 Jbeta primers. Only in-frame clones appear in the TCRdb table, and some are missing; sequencing was by immunoSEQ multiplex PCR. The sample shows fewer than 90,000 clones, around four fifths of them seen only once. This CDR3 region has 15 residues. Germline V gives CDR1 SGHDT, CDR2 YYEEEE. After removal of 2 bases from V and 5 bases from J, the junction contained 7 bases not matched to a gene. The CMV serostatus of this donor was not recorded.

Sequencing input: PBMCs. The V call is TRBV5-6, the J call TRBJ2-1, with TRBD2 matching 7 bases. This sequence was found in a human donor in good health. The CDR3 is CASSFWRGINNEQFF. The CDR3 DNA is TGTGCCAGCAGCTTCTGGCGGGGGATAAACAATGAGCAGTTCTTC.